One and the same sample provided the 4 T cell receptor beta chains below, sequenced in a study of T cells in Graves' hyperthyroidism and ophthalmopathy. TCR beta CDR3 region amplification was performed from RNA transcripts. The TCR CDR3 first-round RT-PCR relied on the HTBI primer set. TCRdb recomputed calls from the multiplex PCR reads with MiXCR, one row per CDR3 protein. Of about 350,000 distinct CDR3 sequences in the sample, about 15% were seen once. Sequencing was carried out using blood. Source of these receptors: a woman aged 25 to 39 with Graves' hyperthyroidism.

This clonotype has at least ten counts. The V gene is TRBV7-9, the J gene TRBJ1-5, with D tentatively TRBD1 (5 bases). The CDR3 loop spans 17 amino acids. Between the trimmed V and J ends, which lost 1 base and 2 bases, there was a span of 15 bases. Germline V gene data show CDR1 as SEHNR and CDR2 as FQNEAQ (reference sequence). The CDR3 is CASSLDLRGDGNQPQHF. CDR3 DNA: TGTGCCAGCAGCTTAGATCTAAGGGGAGACGGCAATCAGCCCCAGCATTTT. The variable domain in full, with the rest retrieved from reference TRBV7-9 and TRBJ1-5, is DTGVSQNPRHKITKRGQNVTFRCDPISEHNRLYWYRQTLGQGPEFLTYFQNEAQLEKSRLLSDRFSAERPKGSFSTLEIQRTEQGDSAMYLCASSLDLRGDGNQPQHFGDGTRLSIL.

This clonotype was observed many times. The genes are TRBV28 and TRBJ1-4; 8 bases fit TRBD1. V was pared by 5 bases and J by 8 bases, with 7 bases of the junction left unmatched. Germline V CDR1 and CDR2: MDHEN, SYDVKM. The CDR3 runs to 14 residues. The CDR3 region has the DNA TGTGCCAGCAGTGAGGGACAGGCGACCGAAAAACTGTTTTTT. It codes for CASSEGQATEKLFF.

At least ten counts were recorded for this clonotype. This sequence joins TRBV20-1 and TRBJ2-4; D gene unclear. CDR3 length: 15 residues. V dropped 3 bases and J dropped 2 bases, with 14 bases sitting between them. Germline lookup yields CDR1 DFQATT and CDR2 SNEGSKA (reference sequence). As DNA, the CDR3 is TGCAGTGCTAGTTTGCTCCCTTCAACCAAAAACATTCAGTACTTC. Translation: CSASLLPSTKNIQYF.

The sample holds many counts of this clonotype. The chain is built from TRBV11-2 and TRBJ1-1, with unresolved D. CDR1 and CDR2 from the germline V gene are SGHAT and FQNNGV. The CDR3 consists of 18 residues. Trimming took off 1 base at V and 4 bases at J, with 22 bases between the two ends. The CDR3 spells CASSLGKFRELGSTEAFF. CDR3 bases: TGTGCCAGCAGCTTAGGGAAGTTTAGGGAGCTAGGGAGCACTGAAGCTTTCTTT.